The clone carrying this T cell receptor (beta chain) has only a few counts. The data belong to a study of blood T cell repertoires in COVID-19. The CDR3 is 17 residues long. The V gene's germline CDR1 is SNHLY and CDR2 FYNNEI. V dropped 5 bases and J dropped 2 bases, with 16 bases sitting between them. Participants' reported clinical history set cohort assignment. Recovery among Cohort 3 donors was established by two negative PCRs, clearance, or symptom resolution. Original data processing: For nucleated cells, counts were estimated from reference gene primer amplification. Profiled with immunoSEQ multiplex PCR; TCRdb holds only in-frame clones, not every one. V, J and clone size are taken as reported in that table, and D and trimming were inferred from the DNA itself. The repertoire holds 300,000 or so clones, with roughly 84% as singletons.

The sequenced material came from PBMCs or T cells enriched from blood (not recorded which). This receptor was taken from a woman aged 25 to 45 who had recovered from COVID-19. This chain joins TRBV2 and TRBJ2-6; tentative D call: TRBD1 (6 bases). The CDR3 sequence is CASSQQGVLAGANVLTF. The CDR3 nucleotides are TGTGCCAGCAGTCAACAGGGAGTTTTGGCTGGGGCCAACGTCCTGACTTTC.